Shown below are 9 T cell receptor beta chains from a single sample sequenced in a study of blood T cells in healthy people across ages. Through a sample-barcoded 5' primer and a J-beta primer mix, a second PCR was run for roughly 7 to 12 cycles. TCRdb re-derived calls from the 5' RACE reads in MiXCR, one entry per CDR3 protein. The sample has roughly 700,000 distinct CDR3 sequences, around 48% seen once. The sequencing input was blood. The source is a woman aged 55-70 years in good health.

The V and J genes are TRBV6-2 or TRBV6-3 and TRBJ1-1; 7 positions agree with TRBD1. The CDR3 runs 13 residues. With 7 bases clipped from V and 3 bases from J, the junction kept 5 bases outside the gene matches. CDR1 MNHEY and CDR2 SVGEGT come from the germline V gene. For the CDR3, the DNA is TGTGCCAGCATCAGGGGGGGAGACACTGAAGCTTTCTTT. It is translated as CASIRGGDTEAFF.

The rearrangement joins TRBV27 to TRBJ2-2; D is unclear. This CDR3 is 13 amino acids long. V was shortened by 5 bases and J by 7 bases, with 11 bases between the two germline ends. CDR1 is MNHEY, CDR2 SMNVEV, per germline (reference sequence). CDR3 DNA: TGTGCCAGCAGTCTAAGGGTGGGCGGGGAGCTGTTTTTT. Translating gives CASSLRVGGELFF.

The chain links TRBV6-6 to TRBJ2-7; 7 nucleotides match TRBD2. Germline-derived CDR1 and CDR2 are MNHNY and SVGAGI (reference sequence). This CDR3 contains 12 residues. The V segment lost 11 bases and the J segment 4 bases; nucleotides outside the gene matches: 8. The CDR3 here is CASQRDGYEQYF. The CDR3 DNA reads as TGTGCCTCCCAGCGGGACGGGTACGAGCAGTACTTC.

The chain carries TRBV28 and TRBJ2-7; 8 nucleotides match TRBD1. Per germline, CDR1 MDHEN and CDR2 SYDVKM. This CDR3 spans 14 amino acids. V trimming: 6 bases; J trimming: 7 bases; junction bases outside the gene matches: 11. CDR3 in amino acids: CASSFPQGAREQYF. In DNA form, the CDR3 reads TGTGCCAGCAGCTTCCCCCAGGGGGCGAGGGAGCAGTACTTC.

J is TRBJ2-1 and V is TRBV11-3, with 7 bases matching TRBD2. This CDR3 comprises 17 residues. Germline trimming cut 1 base from V and 0 bases from J; bases unmatched to any gene: 6. In germline, CDR1 is SGHNT, CDR2 YENEEA. The CDR3 sequence is CASSLGGRGLSYNEQFF. As DNA, the CDR3 is TGTGCCAGCAGCTTAGGCGGGAGAGGCCTCTCCTACAATGAGCAGTTCTTC.

The V gene is TRBV29-1, the J gene TRBJ2-1; D unresolved. The CDR3 is 14 residues long. V lost 2 bases and J lost 0, with 8 bases in between. From germline, CDR1 is SQVTM and CDR2 ANQGSEA. The CDR3 DNA reads as TGCAGCGTTGAAACTTGGAGCTCCTACAATGAGCAGTTCTTC. This gives the protein CSVETWSSYNEQFF.

This clonotype has only one observation. The rearrangement joins TRBV20-1 to TRBJ2-6; 7 nucleotides line up with TRBD1. Germline loops: CDR1 DFQATT, CDR2 SNEGSKA (reference sequence). The CDR3 runs to 16 residues. Germline trimming cut 3 bases from V and 0 bases from J; bases unmatched to any gene: 5. CDR3 nucleotides: TGCAGTGCTAGCCGGGACAGAGCCTCTGGGGCCAACGTCCTGACTTTC. Its translation is CSASRDRASGANVLTF.

The chain employs TRBV29-1 and TRBJ2-1; the match to TRBD2 covers 7 bases. The germline V gene encodes CDR1 SQVTM and CDR2 ANQGSEA. The CDR3 has 14 residues. V shed 3 bases, J shed 2 bases, and the junction held 4 bases outside the gene matches. The CDR3 sequence is CSVDGLAAYNEQFF. The CDR3 region has the DNA TGCAGCGTTGACGGTCTAGCGGCCTACAATGAGCAGTTCTTC.

This CDR3 is CASSPQGAGGNTEAFF. For the CDR3, the DNA is TGTGCCAGCTCACCACAGGGGGCGGGCGGAAACACTGAAGCTTTCTTT. The rearrangement links TRBV18 to TRBJ1-1, with 7 bases that match TRBD1. V lost 1 base to trimming and J lost 2 bases; unmatched junction nucleotides: 7. Germline loops: CDR1 KGHSH, CDR2 LQKENI. This CDR3 has 16 amino acids.